A single sample gave rise to the 23 T cell receptor beta chains below, sequenced in a study of T-cell reconstitution after alpha-beta-depleted transplantation in children. As it was prepared, the TCRbeta library received unique molecular identifiers. TCRdb re-analysed the PCR reads in MiXCR, keeping a single row per CDR3 protein. The data show 600,000 to 700,000 distinct CDR3 sequences, 16% seen once. The starting material was PBMCs from the stem cell graft donor, obtained from the stem cell graft. The receptors shown here come from a human donor who donated a stem cell graft to a child with acute myeloid leukemia.

The V gene is TRBV9, the J gene TRBJ1-2; D is unclear. The CDR3 covers 13 residues. Trimming stripped 3 bases from V and 5 bases from J, with 11 bases between. The germline V gene has CDR1 SGDLS and CDR2 YYNGEE. CDR3 loop: CASSAPGVYGYTF. The CDR3 DNA reads as TGTGCCAGCAGCGCGCCCGGGGTATATGGCTACACCTTC.

The chain couples TRBV12-3 or TRBV12-4 to TRBJ2-2; D tentatively reads TRBD1 or TRBD2 (5 bases each). The CDR3 extends over 15 amino acids. V lost 7 bases and J lost 4, with 16 bases in between. The CDR3 nucleotides are TGTGCCAGCATTCCCGGGGCAGCAGGCACCGGGGAGCTGTTTTTT. It encodes CASIPGAAGTGELFF.

Ten or more counts support this clonotype. The chain uses TRBV13 and TRBJ1-2, with 8 bases aligning to TRBD1. V was clipped by 5 bases and J by 2 bases; unmatched bases: 16. The germline gives CDR1 PRHDT, CDR2 FYEKMQ (reference sequence). This CDR3 is built from 18 residues. The CDR3 DNA sequence: TGTGCCAGCAGCCCCCTCAGGACAGGGTCCTCCGTGAACTATGGCTACACCTTC. It translates to CASSPLRTGSSVNYGYTF.

This rearrangement joins TRBV12-3 or TRBV12-4 to TRBJ2-6; D not certain. The CDR3 runs 18 residues. V was shortened by 1 base and J by 3 bases, with 16 bases between the two germline ends. The CDR3 loop reads CASSLVAGVRGGANVLTF. The CDR3 DNA follows: TGTGCCAGCAGTTTAGTTGCTGGGGTTCGAGGTGGGGCCAACGTCCTGACTTTC.

This chain links TRBV6-1 with TRBJ1-1; D might be TRBD1 (5 bases). The CDR3 covers 16 residues. The V gene lost 4 bases and the J gene lost 10 bases, with 25 bases spanning the gap. Germline V gene sequence: CDR1 MNHNS, CDR2 SASEGT. The CDR3 loop reads CASSALHTLALQGAFF. Written as DNA, the CDR3 is TGTGCCAGCAGTGCCTTACATACCCTCGCGCTTCAGGGAGCTTTCTTT.

The rearrangement joins TRBV5-1 to TRBJ2-1; 7 bases agree with TRBD2. V trimming: 2 bases; J trimming: 4 bases; junction bases outside the gene matches: 6. This CDR3 contains 15 residues. Germline V CDR1 and CDR2: SGHRS, YFSETQ. CDR3: CASSFSSGAYNEQFF. CDR3 in DNA: TGCGCCAGCAGCTTCTCCAGCGGGGCGTACAATGAGCAGTTCTTC.

There are a few counts of this clonotype. The chain combines TRBV7-2 with TRBJ2-1; D is perhaps TRBD1 or TRBD2 (6 bases each). V lost 11 bases and J lost 3, with 17 bases in between. The CDR3 runs 14 residues. The V gene's germline CDR1 is SGHTA and CDR2 FQGNSA. The CDR3 DNA reads as TGTGCCGGAACCCCTAGGGGGGACTACAATGAGCAGTTCTTC. Translated: CAGTPRGDYNEQFF.

This clonotype was recorded at least ten times. CDR3 residues: CAISGGTKEYF. The CDR3 DNA follows: TGTGCCATCAGTGGAGGGACCAAGGAGTACTTC. The rearrangement uses TRBV10-3 and TRBJ2-7, with D tentatively TRBD1 or TRBD2 (5 bases each). The ends were cut back, 4 bases at V and 11 bases at J, with 12 bases in the middle. Germline V gives CDR1 ENHRY, CDR2 SYGVKD. The length of the CDR3 is 11 residues.

The chain employs TRBV6-7 and TRBJ1-1; the match to TRBD1 covers 11 bases. TRBV6-7 is filed as an ORF, its function uncertain. V dropped 4 bases and J dropped 0; count of bases not matched to a gene: 10. CDR3 length: 18 residues. CDR3 sequence reads: CASSLVAGQGGLNTEAFF. CDR3 in DNA: TGTGCCAGCAGTTTAGTTGCGGGACAGGGGGGATTGAACACTGAAGCTTTCTTT.

This clonotype has a count of ten or more. This sequence joins TRBV29-1 and TRBJ2-1, with 11 nucleotides matching TRBD2. Trimming at V came to 0 bases and at J to 4 bases, leaving 14 bases not matched to a gene. The CDR3 consists of 19 residues. Germline CDR1 SQVTM, CDR2 ANQGSEA. The chain's CDR3 is CSVEDGSLAGGLSYNEQFF. The DNA for the CDR3 is TGCAGCGTTGAAGATGGATCTCTAGCGGGGGGCCTGAGTTACAATGAGCAGTTCTTC.

This clonotype was seen more than once but under ten times. An end of the junction differs from the germline gene, which may be a read error. V and J are TRBV30 and TRBJ1-1; D might be TRBD1 (5 bases). CDR1 is GTSNPN, CDR2 SVGIG, per germline (reference sequence). This CDR3 region has 11 residues. CDR3 DNA: TGTGCCTGGAGTGTGGGGACTGCAGCTTTCTTT. Its protein product is CAWSVGTAAFF. The full variable domain, in which reference TRBV30 and TRBJ1-1 provide the parts outside the CDR3, is SQTIHQWPATLVQPVGSPLSLECTVEGTSNPNLYWYRQAAGRGLQLLFYSVGIGQISSEVPQNLSASRPQDRQFILSSKKLLLSDSGFYLCAWSVGTAAFFGQGTRLTVV.

The sample holds a few counts of this clonotype. This chain links TRBV5-5 with TRBJ1-3; D is unclear. The CDR3 totals 15 residues. Germline V lookup: CDR1 SGHKS, CDR2 YYEKEE (reference sequence). The V and J ends lost 1 base and 2 bases respectively, with 10 bases between them. CDR3 sequence reads: CASSLSGNAGNTIYF. CDR3 in DNA: TGTGCCAGCAGCTTGTCGGGAAACGCTGGAAACACCATATATTTT.

The V and J genes are TRBV2 and TRBJ1-2; 8 bases agree with TRBD1. V lost 7 bases, J lost 4 bases, and 11 bases stayed unmatched. The CDR3 length is 15 residues. Per the germline V gene, CDR1 is SNHLY and CDR2 is FYNNEI. CDR3 sequence reads: CASTPRTGYSYGYTF. The CDR3 DNA reads TGTGCCAGCACCCCCAGGACAGGGTACAGCTATGGCTACACCTTC.

Only a few counts were recorded for this clonotype. The rearrangement links TRBV5-5 to TRBJ2-5; tentative D call: TRBD1 (6 bases). V was pared by 3 bases and J by 7 bases, with 19 bases between. The CDR3 consists of 15 residues. The germline V gene encodes CDR1 SGHKS and CDR2 YYEKEE (reference sequence). CDR3 nucleotides: TGTGCCAGCAGCTCCAGGACAGAAGGGATGGGGACCCAGTACTTC. The encoded protein is CASSSRTEGMGTQYF.

This clonotype was seen only a few times. The chain couples TRBV20-1 to TRBJ2-3; either TRBD1 or TRBD2 may supply D (5 bases each). CDR3 size: 13 residues. The V end lost 6 bases, the J end lost 3 bases, and 13 bases lay between the germline ends. In germline, CDR1 is DFQATT, CDR2 SNEGSKA (reference sequence). The CDR3 here is CSAVGERTDTQYF. The CDR3 coding sequence is TGCAGTGCGGTGGGGGAGCGGACAGATACGCAGTATTTT.

This rearrangement joins TRBV7-9 to TRBJ1-2; D unclear. The germline CDR1 and CDR2 sequences are SEHNR and FQNEAQ (reference sequence). The V end was cut by 0 bases, the J end by 5 bases, with 10 bases between. The CDR3 runs to 14 residues. The CDR3 DNA follows: TGTGCCAGCAGCTTAGCGCTAACGGATTATGGCTACACCTTC. Translation gives CASSLALTDYGYTF.

This clonotype has ten or more counts. This chain links TRBV20-1 with TRBJ2-7, with 8 bases matching TRBD1. CDR1 is DFQATT and CDR2 is SNEGSKA in the germline V gene (reference sequence). V dropped 3 bases and J dropped 1; count of bases not matched to a gene: 11. CDR3 length: 16 residues. The CDR3 DNA reads TGCAGTGCTAGCGGAGACAGGGGACGAGTGTCCTACGAGCAGTACGTC. Translation gives CSASGDRGRVSYEQYV.

This clonotype was recorded only once. The chain combines TRBV30 with TRBJ2-7; D might be TRBD1 (5 bases). CDR1 and CDR2 from the germline V gene are GTSNPN and SVGIG (reference sequence). This CDR3 spans 12 amino acids. V lost 2 bases to trimming and J lost 3 bases, with 8 bases between them. CDR3 sequence reads: CAWSPTGYEQYF. DNA of the CDR3: TGTGCCTGGAGTCCCACAGGCTACGAGCAGTACTTC. Together with reference TRBV30 and TRBJ2-7, the CDR3 gives the full variable domain: SQTIHQWPATLVQPVGSPLSLECTVEGTSNPNLYWYRQAAGRGLQLLFYSVGIGQISSEVPQNLSASRPQDRQFILSSKKLLLSDSGFYLCAWSPTGYEQYFGPGTRLTVT.

This clonotype came up a few times. The chain uses TRBV5-1 and TRBJ2-5, with D possibly being TRBD1 (6 bases). Trimming took 1 base from V and 9 from J, leaving 13 bases between them. The CDR3 is made up of 13 amino acids. Germline-derived CDR1 and CDR2 are SGHRS and YFSETQ. CDR3 sequence: CASSLKHDRSQYF. In DNA, the CDR3 is TGCGCCAGCAGCTTGAAACACGACAGGTCCCAGTACTTC.

This clonotype was recorded at least ten times. The chain recombines TRBV20-1 with TRBJ2-7; TRBD1 is a possible D gene (5 bases). The length of the CDR3 is 11 residues. The germline gives CDR1 DFQATT, CDR2 SNEGSKA (reference sequence). The V gene lost 3 bases and the J gene lost 4 bases, with 7 bases spanning the gap. The CDR3 DNA is TGCAGTGCTAGGGACAAGTACGAGCAGTACTTC. This translates into CSARDKYEQYF.

This clonotype was observed many times. V usage is TRBV6-5 and J usage is TRBJ2-3, with no clear D. There are 14 residues in the CDR3. Trimming took 0 bases from V and 2 from J, leaving 6 bases between them. CDR1 is MNHEY and CDR2 is SVGAGI in the germline V gene. CDR3 amino acids: CASSYSDPTDTQYF. CDR3 nucleotide sequence: TGTGCCAGCAGTTACTCTGACCCCACAGATACGCAGTATTTT.

The rearrangement links TRBV4-3 to TRBJ2-1; 10 positions agree with TRBD2. The germline gives CDR1 LGHNA, CDR2 YSLEER. Trimming removed 4 bases from V and 8 bases from J; junction bases left unmatched: 17. The CDR3 runs 18 residues. This CDR3 reads CASSPSSQIPSGGHEQFF. In DNA, the CDR3 is TGCGCCAGCAGCCCATCCAGCCAGATCCCTAGCGGGGGCCATGAGCAGTTCTTC.

This clonotype showed up many times. The chain uses TRBV6-1 and TRBJ2-2; 9 bases line up with TRBD1. V gave up 5 bases and J gave up 2 bases; unmatched junction bases: 9. The CDR3 spans 17 residues. Germline V lookup: CDR1 MNHNS, CDR2 SASEGT. In nucleotides, the CDR3 is TGTGCCAGCAGTCTTTTTCGGGGACAGGGCAACACCGGGGAGCTGTTTTTT. Its protein product is CASSLFRGQGNTGELFF.